This T cell receptor beta chain was sequenced in a study of blood T cell repertoires in COVID-19. Study background: In each case, the material was cDNA or gDNA derived from T cells, B-cell-depleted T cells, or PBMCs.

In the source study's methods: For nucleated cells, counts were estimated from reference gene primer amplification. The table came from immunoSEQ multiplex PCR; TCRdb's copy has only in-frame clones and leaves some out. From that table come the V and J calls and clone size; the DNA was used to work out D and trimming. The sample includes tens of thousands of clones, 75% to 90% of them seen just once. The CDR3 spans 17 residues. With 0 bases removed from V and 4 bases from J, the gap between germline ends came to 18 bases. Germline-derived CDR1 and CDR2 are LGHNA and YNFKEQ. The sequence was obtained from a woman older than 75 with active or convalescent COVID-19. The specimen sequenced was peripheral blood. This chain uses TRBV4-2 with TRBJ1-1; tentative D call: TRBD1 (5 bases). The CDR3 nucleotides read TGTGCCAGCAGCCAAGAAAAAGCACGCGGGGGGAGCACTGAAGCTTTCTTT. Amino acid sequence: CASSQEKARGGSTEAFF.